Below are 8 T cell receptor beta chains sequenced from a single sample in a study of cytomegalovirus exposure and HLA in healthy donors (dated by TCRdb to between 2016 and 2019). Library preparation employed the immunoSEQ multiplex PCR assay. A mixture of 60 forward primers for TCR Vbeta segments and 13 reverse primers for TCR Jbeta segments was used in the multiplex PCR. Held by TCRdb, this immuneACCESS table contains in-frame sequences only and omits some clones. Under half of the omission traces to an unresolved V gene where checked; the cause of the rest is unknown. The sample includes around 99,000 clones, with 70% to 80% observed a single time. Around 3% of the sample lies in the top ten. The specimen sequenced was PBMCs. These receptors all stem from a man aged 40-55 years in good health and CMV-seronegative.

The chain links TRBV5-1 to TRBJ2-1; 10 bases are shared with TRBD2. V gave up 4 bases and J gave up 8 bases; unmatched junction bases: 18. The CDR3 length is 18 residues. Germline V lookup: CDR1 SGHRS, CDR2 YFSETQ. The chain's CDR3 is CASSPGASGGGSMDEQFF. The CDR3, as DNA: TGCGCCAGCAGCCCGGGGGCTAGCGGGGGTGGATCGATGGATGAGCAGTTCTTC. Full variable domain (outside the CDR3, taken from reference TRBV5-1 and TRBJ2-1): KAGVTQTPRYLIKTRGQQVTLSCSPISGHRSVSWYQQTPGQGLQFLFEYFSETQRNKGNFPGRFSGRQFSNSRSEMNVSTLELGDSALYLCASSPGASGGGSMDEQFFGPGTRLTVL.

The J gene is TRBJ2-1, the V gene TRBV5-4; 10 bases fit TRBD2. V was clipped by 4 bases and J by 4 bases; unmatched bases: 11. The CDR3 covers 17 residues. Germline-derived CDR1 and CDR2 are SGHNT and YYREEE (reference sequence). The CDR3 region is CASSPPSGSGVYNEQFF. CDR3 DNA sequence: TGTGCCAGCAGCCCCCCTAGCGGGAGTGGGGTTTACAATGAGCAGTTCTTC.

CDR3 nucleotides: TGTGCCAGCAGCTTGAGAGGGGAAGCTTTCTTT. Translating gives CASSLRGEAFF. The chain is built from TRBV5-4 and TRBJ1-1; D unresolved. There are 11 residues in the CDR3. V was trimmed by 1 base and J by 8 bases, leaving 6 bases between them. The germline V gene encodes CDR1 SGHNT and CDR2 YYREEE (reference sequence).

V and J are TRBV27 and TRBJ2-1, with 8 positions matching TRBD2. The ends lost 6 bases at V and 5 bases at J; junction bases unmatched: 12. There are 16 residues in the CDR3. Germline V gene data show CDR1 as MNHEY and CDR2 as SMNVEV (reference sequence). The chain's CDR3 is CASSPSRAGVHNEQFF. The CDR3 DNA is TGTGCCAGCAGCCCATCCAGAGCGGGAGTCCACAATGAGCAGTTCTTC.

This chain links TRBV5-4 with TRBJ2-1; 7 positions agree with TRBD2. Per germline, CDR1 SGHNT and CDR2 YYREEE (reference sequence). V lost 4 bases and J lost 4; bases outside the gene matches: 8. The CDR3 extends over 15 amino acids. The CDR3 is CASSTKRETYNEQFF. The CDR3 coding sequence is TGTGCCAGCAGCACCAAGCGGGAAACGTACAATGAGCAGTTCTTC.

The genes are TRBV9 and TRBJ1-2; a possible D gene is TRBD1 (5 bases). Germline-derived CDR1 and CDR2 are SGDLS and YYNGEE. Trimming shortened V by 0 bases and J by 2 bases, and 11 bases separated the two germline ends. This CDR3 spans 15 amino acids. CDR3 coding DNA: TGTGCCAGCAGCGTAGTAAAGGGGATGAACTATGGCTACACCTTC. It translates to CASSVVKGMNYGYTF.

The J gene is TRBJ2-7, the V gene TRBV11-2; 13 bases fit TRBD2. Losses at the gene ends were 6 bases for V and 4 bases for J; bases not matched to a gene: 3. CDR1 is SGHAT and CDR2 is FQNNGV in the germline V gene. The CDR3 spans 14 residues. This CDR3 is CASRQLAGGYEQYF. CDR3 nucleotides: TGTGCCAGCAGGCAACTAGCGGGAGGGTACGAGCAGTACTTC.

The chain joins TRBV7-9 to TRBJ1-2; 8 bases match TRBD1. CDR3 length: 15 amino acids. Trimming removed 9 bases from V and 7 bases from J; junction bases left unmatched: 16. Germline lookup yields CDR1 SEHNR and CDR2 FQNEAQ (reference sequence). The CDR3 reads CASLGTGVELGGYTF. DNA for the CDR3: TGTGCCAGTTTAGGGACAGGTGTGGAATTGGGTGGCTACACCTTC.